This T cell receptor beta chain came from a study of blood T cell repertoires in COVID-19. This clone was counted once. Measured with immunoSEQ multiplex PCR; TCRdb has only the in-frame clones, and not every one. Here the sample spans 200,000 to 250,000 clones, 75% to 90% being singletons. Sequencing was carried out using PBMCs or T cells enriched from blood (not recorded which). The clonotype comes from a man between 40 and 49 years old who had recovered from COVID-19.

CDR3 sequence (DNA): TGTGCCAGCAATCTCGACAGGCTAGCCAAAAACATTCAGTACTTC. This translates into CASNLDRLAKNIQYF. The chain joins TRBV27 to TRBJ2-4; a weak D match, TRBD1 (6 bases). CDR3 length equals 15 residues. In germline, CDR1 is MNHEY, CDR2 SMNVEV (reference sequence). V lost 7 bases and J lost 0, with 13 bases in between.